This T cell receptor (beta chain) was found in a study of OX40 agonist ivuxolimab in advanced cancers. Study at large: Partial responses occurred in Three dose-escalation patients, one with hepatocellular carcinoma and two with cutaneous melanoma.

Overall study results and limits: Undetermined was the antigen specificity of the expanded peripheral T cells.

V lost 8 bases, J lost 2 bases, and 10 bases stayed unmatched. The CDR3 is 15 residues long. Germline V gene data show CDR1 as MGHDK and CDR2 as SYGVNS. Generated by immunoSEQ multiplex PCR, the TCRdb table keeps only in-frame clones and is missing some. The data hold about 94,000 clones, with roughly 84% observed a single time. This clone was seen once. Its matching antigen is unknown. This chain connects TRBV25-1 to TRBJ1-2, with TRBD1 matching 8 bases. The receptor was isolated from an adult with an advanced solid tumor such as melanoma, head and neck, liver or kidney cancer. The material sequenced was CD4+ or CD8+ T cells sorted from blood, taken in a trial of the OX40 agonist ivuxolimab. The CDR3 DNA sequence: TGTGCCAGCGCCACCCAAGGGACAGGCAACTATGGCTACACCTTC. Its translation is CASATQGTGNYGYTF.